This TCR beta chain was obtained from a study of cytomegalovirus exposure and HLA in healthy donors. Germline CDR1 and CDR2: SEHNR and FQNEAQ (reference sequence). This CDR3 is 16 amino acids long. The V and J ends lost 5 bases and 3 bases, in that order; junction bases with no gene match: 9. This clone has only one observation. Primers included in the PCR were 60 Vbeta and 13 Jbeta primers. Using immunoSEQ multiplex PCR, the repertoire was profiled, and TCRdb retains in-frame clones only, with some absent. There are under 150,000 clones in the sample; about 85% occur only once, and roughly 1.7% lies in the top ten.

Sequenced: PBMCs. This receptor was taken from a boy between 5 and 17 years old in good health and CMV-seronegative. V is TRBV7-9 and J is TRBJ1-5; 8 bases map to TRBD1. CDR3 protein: CASSVGQGGFNQPQHF. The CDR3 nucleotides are TGTGCCAGCAGCGTCGGACAGGGAGGATTCAATCAGCCCCAGCATTTT.